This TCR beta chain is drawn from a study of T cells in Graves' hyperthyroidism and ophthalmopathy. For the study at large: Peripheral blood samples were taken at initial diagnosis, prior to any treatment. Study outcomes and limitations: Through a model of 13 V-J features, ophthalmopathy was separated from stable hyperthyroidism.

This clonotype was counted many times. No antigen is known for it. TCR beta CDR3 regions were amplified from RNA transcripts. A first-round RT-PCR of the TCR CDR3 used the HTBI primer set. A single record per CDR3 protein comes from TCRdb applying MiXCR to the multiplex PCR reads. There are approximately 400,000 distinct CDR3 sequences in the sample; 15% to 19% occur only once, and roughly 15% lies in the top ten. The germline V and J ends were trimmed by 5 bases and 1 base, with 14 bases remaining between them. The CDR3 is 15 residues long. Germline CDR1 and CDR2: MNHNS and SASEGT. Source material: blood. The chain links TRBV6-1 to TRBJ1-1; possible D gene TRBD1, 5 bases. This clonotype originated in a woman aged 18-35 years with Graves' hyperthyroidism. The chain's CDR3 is CASSYGHAANTEAFF. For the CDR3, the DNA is TGTGCCAGCAGTTACGGACACGCAGCGAACACTGAAGCTTTCTTT.